The next 5 T cell receptor beta chains were all read from a single sample in a study of T-cell reconstitution after alpha-beta-depleted transplantation in children. Unique molecular identifiers were used in preparing the TCRbeta library. TCRdb recomputed calls from the PCR reads with MiXCR, one row per CDR3 protein. In the table there are 700,000 to 850,000 distinct CDR3 sequences, roughly 15% of which are singletons. Source: PBMCs, mostly from graft donor cells, taken 360 days after TCRalphabeta/CD19-depleted stem cell transplant. The receptor set was obtained from a male patient between 10 and 17 years old who had a stem cell transplant for acute lymphoblastic leukemia, so the T cells may come from the graft donor.

The rearrangement joins TRBV7-6 to TRBJ2-3, with D perhaps matching TRBD1 (6 bases). This CDR3 is 18 amino acids long. The V and J ends lost 3 bases and 2 bases respectively, with 21 bases between them. Per the germline V gene, CDR1 is SGHVS and CDR2 is FNYEAQ. CDR3 amino acids: CASSFISQGLFPTDTQYF. The CDR3 DNA follows: TGTGCCAGCAGCTTTATATCGCAGGGGCTTTTCCCCACAGATACGCAGTATTTT.

This clonotype was detected a few times. The rearrangement uses TRBV5-1 and TRBJ2-7, with 8 bases fitting TRBD2. This CDR3 has 15 residues. The V segment lost 0 bases and the J segment 4 bases; nucleotides outside the gene matches: 6. Germline values: CDR1 SGHRS, CDR2 YFSETQ. CDR3 sequence reads: CASSLGTSPVYEQYF. The CDR3 nucleotides are TGCGCCAGCAGCTTGGGGACTAGCCCAGTTTACGAGCAGTACTTC.

The rearrangement joins TRBV18 to TRBJ2-3; maybe TRBD1 (5 bases). CDR1 is KGHSH, CDR2 LQKENI, per germline. Trimming left V 1 base short and J 6 bases short, with 11 bases between. The CDR3 is made up of 14 amino acids. The CDR3, as DNA: TGTGCCAGCTCACCACTTCAGCCAGGGGATACGCAGTATTTT. It translates to CASSPLQPGDTQYF. Full variable domain (outside the CDR3, taken from reference TRBV18 and TRBJ2-3): NAGVMQNPRHLVRRRGQEARLRCSPMKGHSHVYWYRQLPEEGLKFMVYLQKENIIDESGMPKERFSAEFPKEGPSILRIQQVVRGDSAAYFCASSPLQPGDTQYFGPGTRLTVL.

The chain is built from TRBV4-2 and TRBJ2-7, with 9 bases identical to TRBD1. Looked up from germline, CDR1 is LGHNA and CDR2 is YNFKEQ. Trimming took 5 bases from V and 4 from J; bases not matched to a gene: 9. The length of the CDR3 is 15 residues. The CDR3 DNA sequence: TGTGCCAGCAGCTTGACCCCTGGGACAGGGTACGAGCAGTACTTC. Its translation is CASSLTPGTGYEQYF.

This clonotype was found a few times. The chain links TRBV20-1 to TRBJ1-5; no firm D call. Germline values: CDR1 DFQATT, CDR2 SNEGSKA (reference sequence). V shed 1 base and J shed 3 bases, with 7 bases lying between them. The CDR3 covers 13 residues. CDR3 loop: CSARGRSNQPQHF. The CDR3 DNA reads TGCAGTGCTAGAGGCCGGTCCAATCAGCCCCAGCATTTT.